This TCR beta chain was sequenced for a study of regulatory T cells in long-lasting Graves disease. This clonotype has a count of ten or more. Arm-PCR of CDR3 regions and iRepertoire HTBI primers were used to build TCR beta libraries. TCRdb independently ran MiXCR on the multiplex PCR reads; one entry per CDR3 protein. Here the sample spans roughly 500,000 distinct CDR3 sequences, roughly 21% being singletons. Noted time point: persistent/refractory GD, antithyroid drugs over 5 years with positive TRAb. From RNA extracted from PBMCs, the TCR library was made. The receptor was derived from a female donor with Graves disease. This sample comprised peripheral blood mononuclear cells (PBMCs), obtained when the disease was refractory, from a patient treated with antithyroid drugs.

CDR3 loop: CSAPYGYTF. DNA of the CDR3: TGCAGTGCGCCTTATGGCTACACCTTC. The chain has TRBV20-1 and TRBJ1-2; no clear D. The CDR3 length is 9 residues. Trimming removed 6 bases from V and 5 bases from J, with 4 bases in between. The V gene's germline CDR1 is DFQATT and CDR2 SNEGSKA (reference sequence).